These 8 T cell receptor beta chains were sequenced from one sample in a study of T cell responses to AZD1222 COVID-19 vaccine. The repertoire was sequenced with immunoSEQ multiplex PCR; TCRdb's copy has only in-frame clones and lacks some. The repertoire has roughly 130,000 clones, about 86% of them found once; the top ten carry more than 10%. This specimen was peripheral blood, taken on day 0 of AZD1222 vaccination. These receptors all stem from an adult in good health.

This chain links TRBV25-1 with TRBJ1-2; a weak D match, TRBD1 (6 bases). The V gene lost 3 bases and the J gene lost 4 bases, with 12 bases spanning the gap. This CDR3 comprises 14 residues. Germline assignment: CDR1 MGHDK and CDR2 SYGVNS. The CDR3 spells CASSEANRVYGYTF. CDR3 nucleotide sequence: TGTGCCAGCAGTGAGGCTAACAGGGTCTATGGCTACACCTTC.

The chain is built from TRBV7-9 and TRBJ1-1; D is unresolved. The CDR3 loop spans 12 amino acids. The V gene's germline CDR1 is SEHNR and CDR2 FQNEAQ (reference sequence). The ends were cut back, 6 bases at V and 5 bases at J, with 10 bases in the middle. The CDR3, as DNA: TGTGCCAGCAGTTTCATAGCGACTGAAGCTTTCTTT. It specifies CASSFIATEAFF.

The chain employs TRBV6-4 and TRBJ2-6, with D hard to call. V gave up 0 bases and J gave up 1 base, with 4 bases separating them. CDR1 is MRHNA, CDR2 SNTAGT, per germline. CDR3 length: 15 amino acids. The CDR3 region has the DNA TGTGCCAGCAGTGACTCAGGGTCTGGGGCCAACGTCCTGACTTTC. Protein product: CASSDSGSGANVLTF.

The chain joins TRBV7-2 to TRBJ1-2, with D possibly TRBD1 on 6 matching bases. Per the germline V gene, CDR1 is SGHTA and CDR2 is FQGNSA. There are 15 residues in the CDR3. V lost 4 bases to trimming and J lost 5 bases, with 17 bases between them. CDR3 in amino acids: CASSSPGTRFYGYTF. In DNA form, the CDR3 reads TGTGCCAGCAGCTCTCCGGGGACACGGTTTTATGGCTACACCTTC.

V and J are TRBV11-3 and TRBJ1-2; D uncertain. The V end lost 2 bases, the J end lost 8 bases, and 18 bases lay between the germline ends. Germline CDR1 and CDR2: SGHNT and YENEEA. This CDR3 spans 15 amino acids. Written as DNA, the CDR3 is TGTGCCAGCAGCTTATTTTTGGTGGTTCTCGGGGGCTACACCTTC. Its protein is CASSLFLVVLGGYTF.

The chain is built from TRBV11-3 and TRBJ2-5, with no clear D. The germline CDR1 and CDR2 sequences are SGHNT and YENEEA. CDR3 size: 13 residues. Trimming cost V 1 base and J 0 bases, with 3 bases left between them. The CDR3 sequence: CASSLGDQETQYF. The CDR3 nucleotides are TGTGCCAGCAGCTTAGGGGACCAAGAGACCCAGTACTTC.

The J gene is TRBJ1-2, the V gene TRBV5-5; 7 bases fit TRBD1. V shed 0 bases and J 2 bases; nucleotides not matched to a gene: 1. Looked up from germline, CDR1 is SGHKS and CDR2 is YYEKEE (reference sequence). The CDR3 sequence is 14 residues long. In DNA form, the CDR3 reads TGTGCCAGCAGCTTGGTGGGACAGAACTATGGCTACACCTTC. Protein product: CASSLVGQNYGYTF.

DNA of the CDR3: TGTGCCAGCAGTTTATCGAGGGGGATGGGGCCCTACGAGCAGTACTTC. It codes for CASSLSRGMGPYEQYF. The V call is TRBV27, the J call TRBJ2-7; a weak D match, TRBD1 (6 bases). Germline CDR1 is MNHEY and CDR2 is SMNVEV (reference sequence). The V end lost 0 bases, the J end lost 2 bases, and 14 bases lay between the germline ends. This CDR3 is built from 16 residues.